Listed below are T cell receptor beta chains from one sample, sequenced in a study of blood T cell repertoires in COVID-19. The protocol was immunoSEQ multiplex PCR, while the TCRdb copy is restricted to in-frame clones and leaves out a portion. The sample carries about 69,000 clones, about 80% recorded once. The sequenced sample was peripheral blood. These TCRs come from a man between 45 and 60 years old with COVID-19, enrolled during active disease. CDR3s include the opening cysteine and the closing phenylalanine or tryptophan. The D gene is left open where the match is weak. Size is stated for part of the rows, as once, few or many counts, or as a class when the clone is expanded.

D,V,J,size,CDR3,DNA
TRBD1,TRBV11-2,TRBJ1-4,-,CASSLGEDRGKLFF,TGTGCCAGCAGCTTAGGGGAGGACAGGGGAAAACTGTTTTTT
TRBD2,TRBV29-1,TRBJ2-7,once,CSGARGGALGEQYF,TGCAGCGGGGCTCGCGGGGGGGCCTTAGGCGAGCAGTACTTC
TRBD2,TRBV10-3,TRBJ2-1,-,CAIWGSGNEQFF,TGTGCCATCTGGGGTAGCGGGAATGAGCAGTTCTTC
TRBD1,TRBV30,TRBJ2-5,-,CAWSVDGQGGETQYF,TGTGCCTGGAGTGTAGATGGACAGGGAGGCGAGACCCAGTACTTC
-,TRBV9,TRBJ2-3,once,CASSGQRSYTQYF,TGTGCCAGCAGCGGCCAGAGGTCGTATACGCAGTATTTT
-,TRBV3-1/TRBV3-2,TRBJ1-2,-,CASSSNRGTSKGYTF,TGTGCCAGCAGTTCTAATCGGGGTACCTCTAAAGGCTACACCTTC
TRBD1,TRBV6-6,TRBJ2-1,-,CASSSYRGNEQFF,TGTGCCAGCAGTTCGTACAGGGGCAATGAGCAGTTCTTC
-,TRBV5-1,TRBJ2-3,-,CASSSRDIRTDTQYF,TGCGCCAGCAGCTCCCGGGACATACGCACAGATACGCAGTATTTT
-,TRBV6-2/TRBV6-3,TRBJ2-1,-,CASSYSNRHNEQFF,TGTGCCAGCAGTTACTCGAACAGGCACAATGAGCAGTTCTTC
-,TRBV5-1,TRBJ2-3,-,CASSAGLDHTDTQYF,TGCGCCAGCAGCGCTGGACTCGACCACACAGATACGCAGTATTTT
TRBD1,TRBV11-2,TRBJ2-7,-,CASSLQTQGAGEQYF,TGTGCCAGCAGCTTACAAACACAGGGGGCTGGCGAGCAGTACTTC
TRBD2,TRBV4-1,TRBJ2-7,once,CASSRGLAGATSSYEQYF,TGCGCCAGCAGCCGCGGACTAGCGGGGGCTACGAGCTCCTACGAGCAGTACTTC
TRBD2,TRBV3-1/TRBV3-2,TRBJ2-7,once,CASSGYSGVPYEQYF,TGTGCCAGCAGCGGCTATAGCGGGGTCCCCTACGAGCAGTACTTC
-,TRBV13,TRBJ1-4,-,CASSSDRSTNEKLFF,TGTGCCAGCAGCTCCGACAGATCAACTAATGAAAAACTGTTTTTT
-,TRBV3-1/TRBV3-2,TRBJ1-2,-,CASSQGFSERGYTF,TGTGCCAGCAGCCAAGGGTTTTCCGAACGGGGCTACACCTTC
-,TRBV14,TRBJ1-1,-,CASSQGTEFEAFF,TGTGCCAGCAGCCAAGGGACAGAATTCGAAGCTTTCTTT
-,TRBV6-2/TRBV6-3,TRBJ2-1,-,CASSTTGSEQFF,TGTGCCAGCAGTACTACAGGGAGTGAGCAGTTCTTC
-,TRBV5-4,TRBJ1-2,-,CASTLGGRGDGYTF,TGTGCCAGCACCCTCGGGGGAAGAGGTGATGGCTACACCTTC
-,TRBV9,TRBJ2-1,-,CASSVAGPSSYNEQFF,TGTGCCAGCAGCGTAGCAGGGCCCAGCTCCTACAATGAGCAGTTCTTC
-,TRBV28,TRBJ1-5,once,CASRYTGIKGLQPQHF,TGTGCCAGCAGGTATACCGGGATAAAGGGCCTTCAGCCCCAGCATTTT
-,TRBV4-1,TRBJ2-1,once,CASSQELAPYNEQFF,TGCGCCAGCAGCCAAGAACTAGCCCCCTACAATGAGCAGTTCTTC
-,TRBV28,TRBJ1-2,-,CASSQGRGIYGYTF,TGTGCCAGCAGTCAAGGACGGGGAATCTATGGCTACACCTTC
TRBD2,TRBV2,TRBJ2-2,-,CASSDTGLAGAKTGELFF,TGTGCCAGCAGCGATACCGGACTAGCGGGGGCGAAGACCGGGGAGCTGTTTTTT
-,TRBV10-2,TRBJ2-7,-,CASSETSWGEQYF,TGCGCCAGCAGTGAGACTAGCTGGGGCGAGCAGTACTTC
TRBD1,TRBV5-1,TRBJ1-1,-,CASVGAGGTEAFF,TGCGCCAGCGTCGGGGCAGGGGGCACTGAAGCTTTCTTT
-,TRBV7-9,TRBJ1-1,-,CASSSGGSGWTTEAFF,TGTGCCAGCAGCTCCGGAGGGTCGGGGTGGACCACTGAAGCTTTCTTT
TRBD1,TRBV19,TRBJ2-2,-,CASSIGTGSHTGELFF,TGTGCCAGTAGTATAGGGACAGGATCGCACACCGGGGAGCTGTTTTTT
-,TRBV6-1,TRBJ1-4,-,CASSEAQENNEKLFF,TGTGCCAGCAGTGAAGCACAGGAAAATAATGAAAAACTGTTTTTT
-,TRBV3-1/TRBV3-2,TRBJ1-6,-,CASSQVGGTNSPLHF,TGTGCCAGCAGCCAAGTTGGAGGAACTAATTCACCCCTCCACTTT
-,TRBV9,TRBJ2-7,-,CASSVDWSGPYEQYF,TGTGCCAGCAGCGTAGATTGGTCAGGGCCGTACGAGCAGTACTTC
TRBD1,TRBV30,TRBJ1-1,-,CAWSRTGREAFF,TGTGCCTGGAGTAGGACAGGGAGGGAAGCTTTCTTT
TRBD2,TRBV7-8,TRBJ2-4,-,CASSLAYPGRGGDIQYF,TGTGCCAGCAGCTTAGCGTATCCCGGGAGGGGAGGTGACATTCAGTACTTC
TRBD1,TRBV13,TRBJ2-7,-,CASSHRQGVAYEQYF,TGTGCCAGCAGCCACCGCCAGGGGGTGGCCTACGAGCAGTACTTC
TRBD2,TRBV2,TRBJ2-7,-,CASTLSWGGYEQYF,TGTGCCAGCACTCTTTCGTGGGGGGGCTACGAGCAGTACTTC
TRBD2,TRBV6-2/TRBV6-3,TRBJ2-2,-,CASSSYSGGHTGELFF,TGTGCCAGCAGTTCGTATAGCGGGGGCCACACCGGGGAGCTGTTTTTT
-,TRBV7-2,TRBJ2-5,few,CASRLQVQETQYF,TGTGCCAGCAGGTTACAGGTCCAAGAGACCCAGTACTTC
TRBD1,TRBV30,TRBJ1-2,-,CAQWDRTNYGYTF,TGTGCCCAATGGGACAGAACAAACTATGGCTACACCTTC
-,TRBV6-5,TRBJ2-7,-,CATRRSTRSYEQYF,TGTGCCACCAGACGGTCTACTAGATCCTACGAGCAGTACTTC
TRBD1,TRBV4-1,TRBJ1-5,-,CASSQDRRQGAVAQHF,TGCGCCAGCAGCCAAGACCGGAGACAGGGGGCGGTGGCCCAGCATTTT
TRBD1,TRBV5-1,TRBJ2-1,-,CASSPDRGPSSYNEQFF,TGCGCCAGCAGCCCGGACAGGGGGCCGAGCTCCTACAATGAGCAGTTCTTC
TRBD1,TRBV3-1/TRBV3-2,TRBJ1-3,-,CASSQGNRGDTIYF,TGTGCCAGCAGCCAAGGGAACAGGGGAGACACCATATATTTT
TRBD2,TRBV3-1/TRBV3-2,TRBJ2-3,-,CASSQFPTSGGPHGTQYF,TGTGCCAGCAGCCAATTCCCGACTAGCGGGGGACCACATGGTACGCAGTATTTT
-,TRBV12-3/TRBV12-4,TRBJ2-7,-,CASSFINYEQYF,TGTGCCAGCAGTTTCATCAACTACGAGCAGTACTTC
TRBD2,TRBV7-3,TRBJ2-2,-,CASSEFLLAGPQGELFF,TGTGCCAGCAGCGAGTTTTTACTAGCGGGGCCGCAGGGGGAGCTGTTTTTT
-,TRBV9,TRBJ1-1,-,CASSLTGQENTEAFF,TGTGCCAGCAGCCTAACGGGACAAGAGAACACTGAAGCTTTCTTT
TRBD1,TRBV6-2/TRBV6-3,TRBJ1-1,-,CASSYWDRGFTEAFF,TGTGCCAGCAGTTACTGGGACAGGGGATTCACTGAAGCTTTCTTT
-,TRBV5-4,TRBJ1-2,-,CASSLPQDTFYGYTF,TGTGCCAGCAGCTTGCCCCAGGATACCTTCTATGGCTACACCTTC
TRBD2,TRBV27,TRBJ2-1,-,CASSLRGLAGGGEQFF,TGTGCCAGCAGTTTAAGGGGACTAGCGGGTGGTGGTGAGCAGTTCTTC
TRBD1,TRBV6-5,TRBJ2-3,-,CASTEGQGPDTQYF,TGTGCCAGCACCGAGGGACAGGGTCCAGATACGCAGTATTTT
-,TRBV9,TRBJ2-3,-,CASSGRDSTDTQYF,TGTGCCAGCAGCGGGCGGGACAGCACAGATACGCAGTATTTT
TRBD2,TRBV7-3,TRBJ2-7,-,CASSSSGVSYEQYF,TGTGCCAGCAGCTCGAGCGGGGTATCCTACGAGCAGTACTTC
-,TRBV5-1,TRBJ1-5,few,CASSLIEDQPQHF,TGCGCCAGCAGCTTAATTGAGGATCAGCCCCAGCATTTT
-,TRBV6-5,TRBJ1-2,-,CASRSGGSYGYTF,TGTGCCAGCAGATCCGGGGGGAGCTATGGCTACACCTTC